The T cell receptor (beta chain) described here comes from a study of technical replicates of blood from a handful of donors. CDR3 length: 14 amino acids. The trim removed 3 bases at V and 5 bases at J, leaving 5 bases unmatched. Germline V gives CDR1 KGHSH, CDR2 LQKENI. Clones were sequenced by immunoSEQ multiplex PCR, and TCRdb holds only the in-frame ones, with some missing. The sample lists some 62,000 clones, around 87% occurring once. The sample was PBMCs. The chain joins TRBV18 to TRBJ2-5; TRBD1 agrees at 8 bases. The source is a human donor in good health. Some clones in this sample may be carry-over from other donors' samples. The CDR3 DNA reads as TGTGCCAGCTCACCGGGCGGGGACAGGGAGACCCAGTACTTC. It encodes CASSPGGDRETQYF.